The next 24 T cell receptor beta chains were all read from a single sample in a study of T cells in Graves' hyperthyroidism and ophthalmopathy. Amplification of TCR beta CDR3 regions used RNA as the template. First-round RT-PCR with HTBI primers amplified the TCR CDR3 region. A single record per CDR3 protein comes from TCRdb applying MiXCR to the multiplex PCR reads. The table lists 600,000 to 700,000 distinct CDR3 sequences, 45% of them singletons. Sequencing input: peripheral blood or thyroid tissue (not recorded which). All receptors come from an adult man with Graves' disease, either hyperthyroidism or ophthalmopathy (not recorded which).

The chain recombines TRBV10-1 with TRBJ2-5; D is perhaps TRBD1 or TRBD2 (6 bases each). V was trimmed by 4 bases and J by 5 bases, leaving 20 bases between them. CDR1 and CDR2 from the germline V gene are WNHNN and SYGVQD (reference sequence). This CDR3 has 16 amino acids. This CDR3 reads CASSGSGLGGPETQYF. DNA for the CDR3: TGCGCCAGCAGTGGGTCGGGGTTAGGGGGGCCCGAGACCCAGTACTTC.

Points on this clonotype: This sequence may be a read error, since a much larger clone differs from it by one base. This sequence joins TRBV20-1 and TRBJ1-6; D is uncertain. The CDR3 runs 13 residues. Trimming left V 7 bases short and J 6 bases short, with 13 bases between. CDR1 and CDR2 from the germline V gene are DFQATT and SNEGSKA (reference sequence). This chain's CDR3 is CSVSSSANSPLHF. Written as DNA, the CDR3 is TGCAGTGTTAGCTCTAGCGCTAATTCACCCCTCCACTTT.

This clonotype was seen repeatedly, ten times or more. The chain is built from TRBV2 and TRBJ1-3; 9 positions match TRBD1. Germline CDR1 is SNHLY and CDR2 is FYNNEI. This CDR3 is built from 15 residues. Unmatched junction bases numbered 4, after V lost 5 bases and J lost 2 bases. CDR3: CASSRTGVAGNTIYF. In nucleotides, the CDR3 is TGTGCCAGCAGTCGGACAGGGGTCGCTGGAAACACCATATATTTT. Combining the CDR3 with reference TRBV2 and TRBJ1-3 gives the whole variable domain EPEVTQTPSHQVTQMGQEVILRCVPISNHLYFYWYRQILGQKVEFLVSFYNNEISEKSEIFDDQFSVERPDGSNFTLKIRSTKLEDSAMYFCASSRTGVAGNTIYFGEGSWLTVV.

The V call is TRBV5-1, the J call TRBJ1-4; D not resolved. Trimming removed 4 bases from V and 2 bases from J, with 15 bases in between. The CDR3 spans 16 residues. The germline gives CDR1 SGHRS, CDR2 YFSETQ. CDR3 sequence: CASSPESGGTNEKLFF. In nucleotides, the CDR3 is TGCGCCAGCAGCCCTGAGTCGGGCGGGACTAATGAAAAACTGTTTTTT.

CDR3 DNA: TGTGCCAGTAGTATGAGCAGAAACACTGAAGCTTTCTTT. Translation gives CASSMSRNTEAFF. V is TRBV19 and J is TRBJ1-1; D is uncertain. The V gene lost 3 bases and the J gene lost 2 bases, with 7 bases spanning the gap. The CDR3 contains 13 residues. Germline values: CDR1 LNHDA, CDR2 SQIVND (reference sequence).

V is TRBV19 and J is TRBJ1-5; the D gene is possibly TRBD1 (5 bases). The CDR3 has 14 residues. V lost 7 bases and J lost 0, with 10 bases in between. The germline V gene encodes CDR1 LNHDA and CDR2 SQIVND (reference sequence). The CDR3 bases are TGTGCCAGTAAGACAGTATATAGCAATCAGCCCCAGCATTTT. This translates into CASKTVYSNQPQHF.

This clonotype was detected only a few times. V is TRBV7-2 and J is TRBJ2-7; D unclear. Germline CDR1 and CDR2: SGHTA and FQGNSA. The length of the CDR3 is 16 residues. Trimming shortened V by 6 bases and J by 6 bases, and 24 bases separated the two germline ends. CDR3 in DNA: TGTGCCAGCAGTACCGATACCGGACCCCGGTTGGGCGAGCAGTACTTC. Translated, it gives CASSTDTGPRLGEQYF.

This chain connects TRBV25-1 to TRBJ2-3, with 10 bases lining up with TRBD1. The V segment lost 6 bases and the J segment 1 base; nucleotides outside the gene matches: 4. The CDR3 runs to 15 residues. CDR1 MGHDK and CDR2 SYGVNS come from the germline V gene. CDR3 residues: CASSMTGGCTDTQYF. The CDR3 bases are TGTGCCAGCAGCATGACAGGGGGCTGCACAGATACGCAGTATTTT.

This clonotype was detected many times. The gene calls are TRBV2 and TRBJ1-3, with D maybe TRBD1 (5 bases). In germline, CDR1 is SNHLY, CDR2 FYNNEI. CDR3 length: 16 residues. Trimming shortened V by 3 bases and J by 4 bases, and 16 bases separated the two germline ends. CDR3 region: CASSEGRPRDGNTIYF. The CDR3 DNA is TGTGCCAGCAGTGAGGGCAGGCCCAGGGACGGAAACACCATATATTTT.

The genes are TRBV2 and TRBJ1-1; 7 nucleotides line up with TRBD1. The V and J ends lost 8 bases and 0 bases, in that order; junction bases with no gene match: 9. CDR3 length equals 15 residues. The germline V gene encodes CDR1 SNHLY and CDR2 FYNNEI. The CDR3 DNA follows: TGTGCCAGCGATGACAGGGACAGACTGAACACTGAAGCTTTCTTT. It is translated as CASDDRDRLNTEAFF.

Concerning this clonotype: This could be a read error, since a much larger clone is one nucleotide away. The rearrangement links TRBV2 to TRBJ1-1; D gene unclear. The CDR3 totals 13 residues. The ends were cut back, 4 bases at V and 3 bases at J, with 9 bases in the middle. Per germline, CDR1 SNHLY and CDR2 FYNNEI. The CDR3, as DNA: TGTGCCAGCAGTGGGGAGAGGGACACTGAAGCTTTCTTT. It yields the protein CASSGERDTEAFF. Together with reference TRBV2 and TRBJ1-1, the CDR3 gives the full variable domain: EPEVTQTPSHQVTQMGQEVILRCVPISNHLYFYWYRQILGQKVEFLVSFYNNEISEKSEIFDDQFSVERPDGSNFTLKIRSTKLEDSAMYFCASSGERDTEAFFGQGTRLTVV.

Here the CDR3 reads CASSLRRTLETQYF. The CDR3 DNA reads TGTGCCAGCAGCTTACGGCGTACCTTAGAGACCCAGTACTTC. This rearrangement joins TRBV7-2 to TRBJ2-5; D gene ambiguous. Trimming pared 2 bases from V and 4 bases from J, leaving 11 bases between. Germline-derived CDR1 and CDR2 are SGHTA and FQGNSA. The length of the CDR3 is 14 residues.

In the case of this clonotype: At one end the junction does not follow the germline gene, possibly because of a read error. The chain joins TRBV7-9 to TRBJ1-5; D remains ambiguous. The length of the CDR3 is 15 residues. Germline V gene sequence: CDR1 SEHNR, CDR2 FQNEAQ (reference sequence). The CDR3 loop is CASSQDNASNQPQHF. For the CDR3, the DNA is TGCGCCAGCAGCCAAGATAACGCGAGCAATCAGCCCCAGCATTTT.

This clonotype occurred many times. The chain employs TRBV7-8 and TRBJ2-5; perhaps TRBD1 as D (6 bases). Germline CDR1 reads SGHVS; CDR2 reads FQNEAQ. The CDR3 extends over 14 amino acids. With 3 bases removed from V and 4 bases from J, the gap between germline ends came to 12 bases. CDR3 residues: CASSFRQGRETQYF. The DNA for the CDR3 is TGTGCCAGCAGCTTTCGTCAGGGGAGAGAGACCCAGTACTTC.

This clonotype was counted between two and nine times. The CDR3 nucleotides are TGTGCCAGCAGTTCACCCGGGGAAGGAATACGGTATGGCTACACCTTC. It translates to CASSSPGEGIRYGYTF. The genes are TRBV12-3 or TRBV12-4 and TRBJ1-2; D is ambiguous. This CDR3 contains 16 residues. Trimming cost V 4 bases and J 5 bases, with 20 bases left between them.

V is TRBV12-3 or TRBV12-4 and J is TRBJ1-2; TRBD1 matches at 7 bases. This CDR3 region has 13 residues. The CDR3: CASAIGTDYGYTF. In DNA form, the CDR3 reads TGTGCTAGTGCCATCGGGACAGACTATGGCTACACCTTC.

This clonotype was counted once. CDR3 nucleotide sequence: TGTGCCACCAGTGATCCCGGACACACAGATACGCAGTATTTT. It yields the protein CATSDPGHTDTQYF. The chain combines TRBV24-1 with TRBJ2-3; the D gene is possibly TRBD1 (5 bases). This CDR3 contains 14 residues. Trimming took 3 bases from V and 2 from J, leaving 8 bases between them. Germline V gene lookup returns CDR1 KGHDR and CDR2 SFDVKD.

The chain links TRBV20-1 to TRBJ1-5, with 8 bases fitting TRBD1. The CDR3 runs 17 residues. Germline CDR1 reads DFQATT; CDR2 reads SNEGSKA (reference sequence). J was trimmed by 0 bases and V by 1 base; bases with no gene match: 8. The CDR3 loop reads CSARVGDRRYSNQPQHF. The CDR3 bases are TGCAGTGCTAGAGTGGGGGACAGGAGGTATAGCAATCAGCCCCAGCATTTT.

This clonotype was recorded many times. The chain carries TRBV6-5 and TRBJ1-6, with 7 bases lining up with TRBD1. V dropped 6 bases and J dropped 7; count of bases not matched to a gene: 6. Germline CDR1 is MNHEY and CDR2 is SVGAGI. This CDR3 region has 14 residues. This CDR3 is CASRQGLGNSPLHF. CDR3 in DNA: TGTGCCAGCAGACAGGGGCTAGGGAATTCACCCCTCCACTTT.

The CDR3 reads CSVVVGGETQHF. Written as DNA, the CDR3 is TGCAGCGTTGTAGTGGGTGGCGAGACCCAGCATTTT. This chain joins TRBV29-1 and TRBJ1-5; the D is unclear. Looked up from germline, CDR1 is SQVTM and CDR2 is ANQGSEA. V lost 4 bases, J lost 11 bases, and 15 bases lay in between. This CDR3 contains 12 residues.

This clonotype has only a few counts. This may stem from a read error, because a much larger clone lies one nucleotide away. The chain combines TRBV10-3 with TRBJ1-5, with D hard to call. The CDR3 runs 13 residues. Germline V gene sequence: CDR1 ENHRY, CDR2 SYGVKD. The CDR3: CASSHDSNQPQHF. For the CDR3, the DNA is TGTGCCAGCAGTCACGATAGCAATCAGCCCCAGCATTTT.

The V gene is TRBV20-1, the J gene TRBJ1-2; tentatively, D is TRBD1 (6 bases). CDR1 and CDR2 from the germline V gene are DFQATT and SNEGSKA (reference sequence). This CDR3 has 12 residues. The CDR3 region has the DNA TGCAGCTTTAAGGGGGTTAACTATGGCTACACCTTC. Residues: CSFKGVNYGYTF.

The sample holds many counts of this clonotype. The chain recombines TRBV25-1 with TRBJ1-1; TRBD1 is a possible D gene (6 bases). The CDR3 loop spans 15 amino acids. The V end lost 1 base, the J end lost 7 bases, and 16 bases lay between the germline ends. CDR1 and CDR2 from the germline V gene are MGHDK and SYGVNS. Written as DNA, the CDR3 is TGTGCCAGCAGTGAATTAGGTATAAAGGACAGTGAAGCTTTCTTT. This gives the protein CASSELGIKDSEAFF.

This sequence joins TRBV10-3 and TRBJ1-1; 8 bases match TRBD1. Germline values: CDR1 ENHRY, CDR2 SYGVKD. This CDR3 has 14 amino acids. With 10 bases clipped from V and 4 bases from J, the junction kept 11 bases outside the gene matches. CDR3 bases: TGTGCCAGCAGGCCTGGGACAGGATCCACTGAAGCTTTCTTT. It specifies CASRPGTGSTEAFF.